The 9 T cell receptor beta chains below come from one sample, sequenced in a study of control samples from healthy donors and cancer patients. Produced via immunoSEQ multiplex PCR; TCRdb's table is partial and in-frame only. The sample lists tens of thousands of clones, about 88% occurring once. Sequencing was carried out using blood. The receptors were sampled from a woman between 70 and 85 years old in good health.

The chain uses TRBV30 and TRBJ2-1; TRBD2 is a possible D gene (6 bases). CDR1 GTSNPN and CDR2 SVGIG come from the germline V gene (reference sequence). Trimming cost V 4 bases and J 5 bases, with 12 bases left between them. This CDR3 comprises 13 residues. CDR3 nucleotide sequence: TGTGCCTGGACCGGCGGGGAGAACAATGAGCAGTTCTTC. It is translated as CAWTGGENNEQFF.

The chain uses TRBV20-1 and TRBJ2-7, with D possibly TRBD2 on 5 matching bases. The germline CDR1 and CDR2 sequences are DFQATT and SNEGSKA (reference sequence). V was cut by 5 bases and J by 3 bases, with 8 bases left in between. This CDR3 is built from 11 residues. The CDR3 DNA reads TGCAGTGCTCCGACTAACTACGAGCAGTACTTC. This gives the protein CSAPTNYEQYF.

The chain joins TRBV7-9 to TRBJ2-1, with 11 nucleotides matching TRBD2. The CDR3 has 15 amino acids. Germline V gives CDR1 SEHNR, CDR2 FQNEAQ (reference sequence). J was trimmed by 9 bases and V by 0 bases; bases with no gene match: 4. CDR3 sequence reads: CASSLATSGAGEQFF. DNA for the CDR3: TGTGCCAGCAGCTTAGCGACTAGCGGGGCGGGTGAGCAGTTCTTC.

This chain links TRBV21-1 with TRBJ1-2. TRBV21-1 is a documented pseudogene. This CDR3 is built from 17 residues. For the CDR3, the DNA is TGTGCCAGCAAAAATCCCCAGCTGTCCGACGTAAACTATGGCTACACCTTC. It is translated as CASKNPQLSDVNYGYTF.

At least ten counts were recorded for this clone. The CDR3 coding sequence is TGTGCCAGCAGCTTAGACAACACCGGGGAGCTGTTTTTT. This translates into CASSLDNTGELFF. The V gene is TRBV7-2, the J gene TRBJ2-2, with unresolved D. Germline V gene sequence: CDR1 SGHTA, CDR2 FQGNSA. Between the trimmed V and J ends, which lost 1 base and 2 bases, there was a span of 2 bases. CDR3 length equals 13 residues.

The V and J genes are TRBV3-1 (or the pseudogene TRBV3-2) and TRBJ2-1; D perhaps matches TRBD2 (5 bases). Trimming pared 1 base from V and 1 base from J, leaving 11 bases between. This CDR3 has 16 amino acids. Germline assignment: CDR1 LGHDT and CDR2 YNNKEL (reference sequence). For the CDR3, the DNA is TGTGCCAGCAGCCAAGGGGTCAGCGGTTCCTACAATGAGCAGTTCTTC. Encoded protein: CASSQGVSGSYNEQFF.

The J gene is TRBJ2-2, the V gene TRBV5-1; TRBD1 agrees at 8 bases. The junction had 10 bases not matched to a gene; V was cut back by 4 bases and J by 5 bases. Per germline, CDR1 SGHRS and CDR2 YFSETQ. CDR3 length: 16 residues. The CDR3 nucleotides are TGCGCCAGCAGCATGACTCAGGGGGCGCCTACCGGGGAGCTGTTTTTT. This gives the protein CASSMTQGAPTGELFF.

CDR3 in DNA: TGCGCCAGCAGCGTGGGACTAGCGGGAGGAAATGAGCAGTTCTTC. Encoded protein: CASSVGLAGGNEQFF. The chain recombines TRBV5-1 with TRBJ2-1; 15 bases line up with TRBD2. Per germline, CDR1 SGHRS and CDR2 YFSETQ. CDR3 length: 15 amino acids. Trimming at V came to 4 bases and at J to 7 bases, leaving 3 bases not matched to a gene.

J is TRBJ2-7 and V is TRBV2; tentatively, D is TRBD1 (6 bases). Germline CDR1 and CDR2: SNHLY and FYNNEI. The CDR3 length is 15 residues. Trimming took off 6 bases at V and 5 bases at J, with 20 bases between the two ends. For the CDR3, the DNA is TGTGCCAGCAGCCCCGAAGGGGGTGGCGTTGACGAGCAGTACTTC. It is translated as CASSPEGGGVDEQYF.